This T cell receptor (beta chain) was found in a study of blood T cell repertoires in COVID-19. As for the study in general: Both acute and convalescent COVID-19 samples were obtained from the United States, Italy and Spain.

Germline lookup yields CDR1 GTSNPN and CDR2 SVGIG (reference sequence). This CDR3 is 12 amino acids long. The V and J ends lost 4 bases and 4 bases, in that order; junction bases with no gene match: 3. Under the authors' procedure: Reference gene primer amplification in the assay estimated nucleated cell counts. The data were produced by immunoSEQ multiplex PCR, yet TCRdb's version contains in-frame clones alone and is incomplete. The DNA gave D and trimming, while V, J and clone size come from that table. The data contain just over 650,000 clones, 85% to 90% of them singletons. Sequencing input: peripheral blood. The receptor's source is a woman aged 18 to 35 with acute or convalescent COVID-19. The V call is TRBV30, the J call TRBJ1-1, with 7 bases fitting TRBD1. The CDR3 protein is CAWTGGGTEAFF. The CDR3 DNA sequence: TGTGCCTGGACAGGGGGTGGCACTGAAGCTTTCTTT.